The 9 T cell receptor beta chains below come from one sample, sequenced in a study of T cells expressing NK-cell markers. TCRdb reanalyzed the 5' RACE reads, giving one entry per CDR3 protein sequence and no DNA. Its clone listing holds approximately 110,000 distinct CDR3 sequences. Sequencing input: blood T cells: a sorted CD56 or NKG2C T cell subset, CD4+ or CD8+ T cells, or bulk PBMC T cells (not recorded which). Receptors originate from a woman aged 18 to 75 in good health.

The gene calls are TRBV27 and TRBJ1-2; TCRdb picks TRBD1, but there is no DNA to check that call. This CDR3 is 14 amino acids long. Germline CDR1 reads MNHEY; CDR2 reads SMNVEV (reference sequence). The CDR3 spells CASSEGQQTYGYTF.

The V and J genes are TRBV6-1 and TRBJ2-5; TCRdb's D call, TRBD2, is unchecked because there is no DNA. This CDR3 contains 15 residues. Per the germline V gene, CDR1 is MNHNS and CDR2 is SASEGT. CDR3 residues: CASRRTSVLQETQYF.

This chain links TRBV10-3 with TRBJ2-1; TCRdb's D gene call, TRBD1, goes unchecked for lack of DNA. The CDR3 covers 18 residues. CDR1 and CDR2 from the germline V gene are ENHRY and SYGVKD. The CDR3 sequence is CAISVDATGQSSYNEQFF.

This CDR3 reads CASSLVNTEEQYF. This rearrangement joins TRBV7-9 to TRBJ2-7. The CDR3 is 13 residues long. Germline V gives CDR1 SEHNR, CDR2 FQNEAQ (reference sequence).

This rearrangement joins TRBV25-1 to TRBJ1-1; the TRBD1 assignment by TCRdb is unverifiable without DNA. This CDR3 contains 16 residues. From germline, CDR1 is MGHDK and CDR2 SYGVNS. The CDR3 sequence is CASSASDSPVVTEAFF. Together with reference TRBV25-1 and TRBJ1-1, the CDR3 gives the full variable domain: EADIYQTPRYLVIGTGKKITLECSQTMGHDKMYWYQQDPGMELHLIHYSYGVNSTEKGDLSSESTVSRIRTEHFPLTLESARPSHTSQYLCASSASDSPVVTEAFFGQGTRLTVV.

This chain connects TRBV7-9 to TRBJ1-6; TCRdb lists TRBD1, though no DNA is available to test this call. This CDR3 is 15 amino acids long. Germline CDR1 SEHNR, CDR2 FQNEAQ (reference sequence). The CDR3 reads CASSSPGQQRETLHF.

The chain carries TRBV27 and TRBJ1-2; TCRdb's D call of TRBD1 is untestable without DNA. CDR3 length equals 14 residues. Germline CDR1 reads MNHEY; CDR2 reads SMNVEV (reference sequence). CDR3 amino acids: CASRYGTVNYGYTF.

The rearrangement joins TRBV7-6 to TRBJ2-1; TCRdb selects TRBD1, and the lack of DNA leaves this call unchecked. This CDR3 has 15 amino acids. CDR1 and CDR2 (germline): SGHVS, FNYEAQ. The CDR3 spells CASSFMGQGYNEQFF.

The chain joins TRBV4-3 to TRBJ2-1; the TCRdb call, TRBD1, lacks DNA for checking. Germline V CDR1 and CDR2: LGHNA, YSLEER. The CDR3 contains 15 residues. The CDR3 reads CASSFRDTRGNEQFF.